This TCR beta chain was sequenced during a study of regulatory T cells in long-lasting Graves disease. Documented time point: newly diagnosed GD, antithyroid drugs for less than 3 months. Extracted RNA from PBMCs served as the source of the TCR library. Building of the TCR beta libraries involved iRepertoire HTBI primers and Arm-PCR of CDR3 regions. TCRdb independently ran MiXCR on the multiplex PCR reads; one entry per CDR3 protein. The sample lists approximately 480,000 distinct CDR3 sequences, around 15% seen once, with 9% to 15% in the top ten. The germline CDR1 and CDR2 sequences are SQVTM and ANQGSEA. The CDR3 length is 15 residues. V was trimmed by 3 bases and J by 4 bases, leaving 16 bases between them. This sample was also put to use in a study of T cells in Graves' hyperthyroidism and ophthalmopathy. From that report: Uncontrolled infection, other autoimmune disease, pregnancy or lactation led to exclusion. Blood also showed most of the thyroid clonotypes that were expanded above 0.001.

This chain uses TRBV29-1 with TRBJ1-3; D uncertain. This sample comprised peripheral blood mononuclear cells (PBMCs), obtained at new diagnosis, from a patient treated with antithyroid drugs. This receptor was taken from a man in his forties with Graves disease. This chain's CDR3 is CSVESRYETGNTIYF. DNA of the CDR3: TGCAGCGTTGAGAGCCGGTACGAAACGGGAAACACCATATATTTT.